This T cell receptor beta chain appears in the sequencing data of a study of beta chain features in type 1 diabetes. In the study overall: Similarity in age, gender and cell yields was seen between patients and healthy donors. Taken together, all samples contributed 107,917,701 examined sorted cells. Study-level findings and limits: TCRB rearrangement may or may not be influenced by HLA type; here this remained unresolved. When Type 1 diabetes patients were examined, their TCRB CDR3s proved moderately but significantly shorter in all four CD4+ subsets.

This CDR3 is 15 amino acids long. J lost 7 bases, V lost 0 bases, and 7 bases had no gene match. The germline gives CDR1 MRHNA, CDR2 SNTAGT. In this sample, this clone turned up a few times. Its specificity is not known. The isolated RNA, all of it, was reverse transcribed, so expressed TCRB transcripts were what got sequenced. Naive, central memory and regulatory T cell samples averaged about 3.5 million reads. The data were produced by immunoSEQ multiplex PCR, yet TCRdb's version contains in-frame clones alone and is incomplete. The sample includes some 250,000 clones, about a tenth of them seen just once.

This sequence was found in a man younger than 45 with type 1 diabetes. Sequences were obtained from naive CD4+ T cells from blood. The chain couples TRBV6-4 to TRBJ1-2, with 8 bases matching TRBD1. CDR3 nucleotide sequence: TGTGCCAGCAGTGACTCGAGTCAGGGGGCGTTTGGCTACACCTTC. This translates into CASSDSSQGAFGYTF.